This T cell receptor (beta chain) came from a study of PD-1 and CTLA-4 blockade in melanoma. V lost 0 bases and J lost 0; bases outside the gene matches: 3. The CDR3 contains 17 residues. The V gene's germline CDR1 is LGHNA and CDR2 YSLEER. Profiling relied on immunoSEQ multiplex PCR, and the TCRdb table lists in-frame clones only, not all of them. The sample comprises around 11,000 clones, roughly 80% of which are singletons, and about a third rests with the top ten. This clone was counted a single time. The chain has TRBV4-3 and TRBJ2-1; 9 bases are a match to TRBD1. The source material was CD8+ T cells from peripheral blood, sampled from a patient given anti-PD-1 treatment. This TCR was sampled from a human donor with melanoma. CDR3 sequence (DNA): TGCGCCAGCAGCCAAGATGGGACAGGGAGCTCCTACAATGAGCAGTTCTTC. Protein sequence: CASSQDGTGSSYNEQFF.